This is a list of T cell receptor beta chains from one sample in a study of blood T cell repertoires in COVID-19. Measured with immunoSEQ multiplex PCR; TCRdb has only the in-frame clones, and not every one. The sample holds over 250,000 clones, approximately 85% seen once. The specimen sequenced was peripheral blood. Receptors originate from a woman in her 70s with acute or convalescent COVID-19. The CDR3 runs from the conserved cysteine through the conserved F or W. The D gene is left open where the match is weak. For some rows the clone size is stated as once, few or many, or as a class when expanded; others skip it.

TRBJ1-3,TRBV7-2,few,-,TGTGCCAGCAGCTTTGGCAGGGGTACCTCTGGAAACACCATATATTTT,CASSFGRGTSGNTIYF
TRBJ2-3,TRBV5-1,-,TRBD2,TGCGCCAGCAGCCCATCTCTCGCGGGGGGGCTTACAGATACGCAGTATTTT,CASSPSLAGGLTDTQYF
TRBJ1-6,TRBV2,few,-,TGTGCCAGCAGAGACCAGGGGCTCGGTTCACCCCTCCACTTT,CASRDQGLGSPLHF
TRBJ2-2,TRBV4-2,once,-,TGTGCCAGCAGACCGAACCCGGTTACCGGGGAGCTGTTTTTT,CASRPNPVTGELFF
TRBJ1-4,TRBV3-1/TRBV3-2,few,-,TGTGCCAGCACCGGTTCCGGGATAGTAAATGAAAAACTGTTTTTT,CASTGSGIVNEKLFF
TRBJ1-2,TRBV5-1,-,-,TGCGCCAGCAGCTTGGACGGTCCATATGGCTACACCTTC,CASSLDGPYGYTF
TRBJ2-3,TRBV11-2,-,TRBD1,TGTGCCAGCAGCTCCGGACAGGGCCATTACACGCAGTATTTT,CASSSGQGHYTQYF
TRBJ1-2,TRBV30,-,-,TGTGCCTGGAGTTCGGACAGACGAGGCTACACCTTC,CAWSSDRRGYTF
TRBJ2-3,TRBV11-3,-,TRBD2,TGTGCCAGCAGCCCCCGTCTAGCGGGGGGCACAGATACGCAGTATTTT,CASSPRLAGGTDTQYF
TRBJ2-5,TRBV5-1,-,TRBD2,TGCGCCAGCAGCAAAGAGACTAGCGGGGGGTGGGAGACCCAGTACTTC,CASSKETSGGWETQYF
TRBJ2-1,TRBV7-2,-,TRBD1,TGTGCCAGCAGCTTAGGAGAGGGGGCGTATAACAATGAGCAGTTCTTC,CASSLGEGAYNNEQFF
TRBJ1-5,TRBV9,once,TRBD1,TGTGCCAGCAGCCCGGGACAGGCGGGTCAGCCCCAGCATTTT,CASSPGQAGQPQHF
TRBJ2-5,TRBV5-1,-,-,TGCGCCAGCAGCTTGGGGGGAGGCAGAGGAGAGACCCAGTACTTC,CASSLGGGRGETQYF
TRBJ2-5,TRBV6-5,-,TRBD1,TGTGCCAGCGTCCAGGGGGCGCCCCAAGAGACCCAGTACTTC,CASVQGAPQETQYF
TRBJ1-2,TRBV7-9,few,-,TGTGCCAGCAGCTCAGCCCGTGGCTACACCTTC,CASSSARGYTF